The source of this T cell receptor beta chain is a study of blood T cells in healthy people across ages. Overall study results and limits: PBMCs that were unsorted prevented a conclusive naive versus antigen-experienced comparison. In long-lived donors, naive CD4+ cell counts and diversity exceeded those of aged donors.

The draw of peripheral blood yielded ten milliliters from each donor. A second 7 to 11 cycle PCR used barcoded and J-beta primers. From the 5' RACE reads, TCRdb called clonotypes with MiXCR, one entry per CDR3 protein. The profile covers 1.5 million to 2 million distinct CDR3 sequences, with roughly a third appearing a single time and around 11% taken by the ten largest. The CDR3 contains 14 residues. V was pared by 6 bases and J by 5 bases, with 16 bases between. Germline loops: CDR1 KGHSH, CDR2 LQKENI. There are a few counts of this clonotype. Its target is unknown. The chain combines TRBV18 with TRBJ1-1; TRBD1 might be the D (6 bases). Specimen: blood. The origin of this receptor is a woman in her twenties or thirties in good health. The CDR3, as DNA: TGTGCCAGCTCGCTACAGGGTTTAAGGACTGAAGCTTTCTTT. It is translated as CASSLQGLRTEAFF.